This note documents a single T cell receptor (beta chain) sequence. Its antigen remains unknown. This sample was taken from a study of cytomegalovirus exposure and HLA in healthy donors. Whole-study results and caveats: The study labeled under 200 TCR beta chains cytomegalovirus-associated.

The primer mix had 60 Vbeta and 13 Jbeta primers. Only in-frame clones appear in the TCRdb table, and some are missing; sequencing was by immunoSEQ multiplex PCR. The sample holds 95,000 to 150,000 clones, over 60% seen once. The CDR3 is made up of 14 amino acids. Trimming removed 3 bases from V and 7 bases from J, with 15 bases in between. The germline V gene encodes CDR1 MNHNS and CDR2 SASEGT. The sequence was obtained from a woman between 40 and 50 years old in good health and CMV-seropositive. Sequencing was carried out using PBMCs. V is TRBV6-1 and J is TRBJ1-2; tentative D call: TRBD1 (6 bases). In DNA, the CDR3 is TGTGCCAGCAGTGATCAGGGGCCCCTTTTTGGCTACACCTTC. Its protein product is CASSDQGPLFGYTF.